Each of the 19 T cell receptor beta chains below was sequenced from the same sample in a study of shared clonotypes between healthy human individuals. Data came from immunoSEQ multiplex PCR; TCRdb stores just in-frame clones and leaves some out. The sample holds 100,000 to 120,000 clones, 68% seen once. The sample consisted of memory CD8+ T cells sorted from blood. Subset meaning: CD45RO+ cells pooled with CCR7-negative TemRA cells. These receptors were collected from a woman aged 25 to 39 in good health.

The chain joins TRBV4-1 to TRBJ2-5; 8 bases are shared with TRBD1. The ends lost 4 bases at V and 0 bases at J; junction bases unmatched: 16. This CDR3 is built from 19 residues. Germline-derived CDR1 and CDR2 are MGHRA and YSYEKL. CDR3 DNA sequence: TGCGCCAGCAGCCCGCGGACAGGGATGGTGATTTATGACCAAGAGACCCAGTACTTC. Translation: CASSPRTGMVIYDQETQYF.

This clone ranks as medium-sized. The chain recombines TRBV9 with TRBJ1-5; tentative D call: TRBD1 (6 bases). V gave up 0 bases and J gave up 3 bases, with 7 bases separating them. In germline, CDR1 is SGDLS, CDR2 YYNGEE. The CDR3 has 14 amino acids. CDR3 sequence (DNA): TGTGCCAGCAGCGTAGGGGACAACAATCAGCCCCAGCATTTT. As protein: CASSVGDNNQPQHF.

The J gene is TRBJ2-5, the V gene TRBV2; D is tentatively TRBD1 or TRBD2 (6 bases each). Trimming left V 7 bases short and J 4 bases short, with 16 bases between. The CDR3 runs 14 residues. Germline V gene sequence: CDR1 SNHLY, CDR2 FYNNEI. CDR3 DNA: TGTGCCAGCACCTACACCGGGGGCGGAGAGACCCAGTACTTC. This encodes CASTYTGGGETQYF.

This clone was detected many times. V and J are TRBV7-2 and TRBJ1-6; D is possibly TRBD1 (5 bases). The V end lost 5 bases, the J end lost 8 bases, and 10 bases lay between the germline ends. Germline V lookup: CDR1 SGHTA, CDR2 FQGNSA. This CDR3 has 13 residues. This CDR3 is CASSPWGDSPLHF. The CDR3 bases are TGTGCCAGCAGCCCCTGGGGGGATTCACCCCTCCACTTT.

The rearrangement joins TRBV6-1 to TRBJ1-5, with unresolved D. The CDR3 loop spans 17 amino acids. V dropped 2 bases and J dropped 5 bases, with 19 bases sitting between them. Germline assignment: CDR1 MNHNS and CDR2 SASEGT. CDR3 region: CASSETRNSEGYQPQHF. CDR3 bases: TGTGCCAGCAGTGAAACCCGTAACAGTGAGGGATATCAGCCCCAGCATTTT.

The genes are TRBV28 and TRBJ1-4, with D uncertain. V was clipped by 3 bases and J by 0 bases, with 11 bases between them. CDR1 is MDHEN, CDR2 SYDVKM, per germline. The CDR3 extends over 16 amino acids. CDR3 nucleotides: TGTGCCAGCAGTTTTTACTTCGGTGCAACTAATGAAAAACTGTTTTTT. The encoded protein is CASSFYFGATNEKLFF.

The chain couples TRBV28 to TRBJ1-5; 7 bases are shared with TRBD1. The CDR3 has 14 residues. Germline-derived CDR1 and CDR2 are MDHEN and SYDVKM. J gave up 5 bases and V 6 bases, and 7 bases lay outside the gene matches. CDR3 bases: TGTGCCAGCAGCGACCGACAGGGAGATCAGCCCCAGCATTTT. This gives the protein CASSDRQGDQPQHF.

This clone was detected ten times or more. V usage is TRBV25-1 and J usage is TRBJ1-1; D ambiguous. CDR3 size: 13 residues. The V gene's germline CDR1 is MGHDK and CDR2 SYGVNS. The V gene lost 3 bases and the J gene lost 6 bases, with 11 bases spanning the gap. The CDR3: CASSDLYGPEAFF. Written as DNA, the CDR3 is TGTGCCAGCAGTGACCTCTACGGGCCTGAAGCTTTCTTT.

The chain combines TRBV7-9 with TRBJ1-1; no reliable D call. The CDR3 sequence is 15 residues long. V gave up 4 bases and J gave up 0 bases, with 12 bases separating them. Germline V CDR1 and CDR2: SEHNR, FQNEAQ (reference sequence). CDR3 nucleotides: TGTGCCAGCAGCTCCTCGCGGGTTATGAACACTGAAGCTTTCTTT. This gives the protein CASSSSRVMNTEAFF. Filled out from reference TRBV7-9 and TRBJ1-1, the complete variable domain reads DTGVSQNPRHKITKRGQNVTFRCDPISEHNRLYWYRQTLGQGPEFLTYFQNEAQLEKSRLLSDRFSAERPKGSFSTLEIQRTEQGDSAMYLCASSSSRVMNTEAFFGQGTRLTVV.

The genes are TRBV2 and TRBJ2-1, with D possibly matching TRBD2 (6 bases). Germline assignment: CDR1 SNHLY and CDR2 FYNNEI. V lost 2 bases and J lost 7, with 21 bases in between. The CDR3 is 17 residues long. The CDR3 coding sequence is TGTGCCAGCAGTGAACCTGCCCGGGACTGGCGGGATAATGAGCAGTTCTTC. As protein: CASSEPARDWRDNEQFF.

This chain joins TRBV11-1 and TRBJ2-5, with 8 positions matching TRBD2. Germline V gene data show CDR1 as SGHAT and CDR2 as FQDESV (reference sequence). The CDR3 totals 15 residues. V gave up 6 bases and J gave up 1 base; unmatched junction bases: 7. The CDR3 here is CASSTGTRSQETQYF. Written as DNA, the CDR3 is TGTGCCAGCAGTACCGGGACTAGAAGCCAAGAGACCCAGTACTTC.

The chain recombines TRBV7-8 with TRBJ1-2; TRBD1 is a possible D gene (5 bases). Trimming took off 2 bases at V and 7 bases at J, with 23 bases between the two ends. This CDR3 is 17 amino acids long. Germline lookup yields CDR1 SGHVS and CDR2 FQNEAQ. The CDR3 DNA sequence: TGTGCCAGCAGCTTATCTGCGGCTAGGCTGGCAGGGCCTGGCTACACCTTC. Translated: CASSLSAARLAGPGYTF. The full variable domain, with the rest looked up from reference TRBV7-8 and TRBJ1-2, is GAGVSQSPRYKVAKRGQDVALRCDPISGHVSLFWYQQALGQGPEFLTYFQNEAQLDKSGLPSDRFFAERPEGSVSTLKIQRTQQEDSAVYLCASSLSAARLAGPGYTFGSGTRLTVV.

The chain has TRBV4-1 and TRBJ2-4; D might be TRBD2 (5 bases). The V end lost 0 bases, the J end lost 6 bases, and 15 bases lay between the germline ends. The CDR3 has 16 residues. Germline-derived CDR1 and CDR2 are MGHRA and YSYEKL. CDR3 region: CASSQDAEERRNIQYF. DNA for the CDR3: TGCGCCAGCAGCCAAGATGCTGAGGAGCGGCGAAACATTCAGTACTTC.

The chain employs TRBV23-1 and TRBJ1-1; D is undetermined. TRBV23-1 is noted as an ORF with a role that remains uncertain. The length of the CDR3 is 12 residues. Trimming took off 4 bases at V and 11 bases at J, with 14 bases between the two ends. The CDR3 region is CASSLVGGGAFF. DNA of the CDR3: TGCGCCAGCAGTCTTGTCGGAGGCGGCGCTTTCTTT.

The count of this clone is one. The DNA for the CDR3 is TGCGCCAGCTGGAGGGAACCCTACAATGAGCAGTTCTTC. This translates into CASWREPYNEQFF. This rearrangement joins TRBV5-1 to TRBJ2-1; a weak D match, TRBD2 (6 bases). Trimming cost V 7 bases and J 2 bases, with 10 bases left between them. Per germline, CDR1 SGHRS and CDR2 YFSETQ. This CDR3 comprises 13 residues.

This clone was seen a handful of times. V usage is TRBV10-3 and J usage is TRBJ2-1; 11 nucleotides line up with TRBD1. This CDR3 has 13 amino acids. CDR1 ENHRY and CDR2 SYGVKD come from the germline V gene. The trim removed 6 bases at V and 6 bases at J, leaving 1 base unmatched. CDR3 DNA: TGTGCCATCAGGGGGACAGGGGGCAATGAGCAGTTCTTC. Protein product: CAIRGTGGNEQFF.

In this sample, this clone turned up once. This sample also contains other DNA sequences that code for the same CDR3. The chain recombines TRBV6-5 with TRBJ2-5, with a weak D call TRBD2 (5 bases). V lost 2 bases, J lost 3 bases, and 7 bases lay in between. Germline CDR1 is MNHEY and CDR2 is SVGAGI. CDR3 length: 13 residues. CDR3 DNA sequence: TGTGCCAGCAGTTACCTGGGAGAAGAGACCCAGTACTTC. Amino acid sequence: CASSYLGEETQYF.

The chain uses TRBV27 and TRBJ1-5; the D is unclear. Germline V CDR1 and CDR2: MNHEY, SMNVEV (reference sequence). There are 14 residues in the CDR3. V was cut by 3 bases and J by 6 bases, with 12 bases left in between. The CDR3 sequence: CASSFLGVGQPQHF. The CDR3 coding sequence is TGTGCCAGCAGTTTTCTCGGCGTTGGTCAGCCCCAGCATTTT.

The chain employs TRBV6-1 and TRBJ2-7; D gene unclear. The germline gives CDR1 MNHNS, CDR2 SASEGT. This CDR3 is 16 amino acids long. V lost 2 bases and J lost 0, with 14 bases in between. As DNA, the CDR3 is TGTGCCAGCAGTGAATTAACATCCCCGAGCTCCTACGAGCAGTACTTC. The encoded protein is CASSELTSPSSYEQYF.